The rows below give T cell receptor beta chains drawn from one sample of a study of cytomegalovirus exposure and HLA in healthy donors. Sequencing used immunoSEQ multiplex PCR; TCRdb keeps in-frame clones, though not all of them. The repertoire has about 250,000 clones, about 90% of them found once; the top ten carry 1.5% to 2%. Material for sequencing was PBMCs. Every receptor here comes from a girl aged 2-10 years in good health and CMV-seronegative. The CDR3 runs from the conserved cysteine through the conserved F or W. Each record gives: clone size, V gene, D gene, J gene, CDR3 protein, CDR3 DNA. D genes are given only for firm matches. The size field is filled for only some rows; it gives once, few, many or a size class.

.	TRBV7-2	.	TRBJ2-5	CASSLAGPAGETQYF	TGTGCCAGCAGCTTAGCGGGGCCGGCCGGCGAGACCCAGTACTTC
.	TRBV19	.	TRBJ1-6	CASSMGIRNSPLHF	TGTGCCAGTAGTATGGGCATCCGAAATTCACCCCTCCACTTT
once	TRBV9	.	TRBJ1-5	CASSAQGFQPQHF	TGTGCCAGCAGCGCACAGGGTTTTCAGCCCCAGCATTTT
.	TRBV10-3	TRBD2	TRBJ2-1	CAISLAGGPYNEQFF	TGTGCCATCAGCCTAGCGGGAGGGCCATACAATGAGCAGTTCTTC
.	TRBV29-1	TRBD1	TRBJ2-7	CSVEEPHRRQGREQYF	TGCAGCGTTGAAGAGCCCCACCGGAGACAGGGTAGGGAGCAGTACTTC
.	TRBV6-6	.	TRBJ2-7	CASRGLAYEQYF	TGTGCCAGCAGAGGACTGGCCTACGAGCAGTACTTC
.	TRBV18	TRBD1	TRBJ1-1	CASSPGPRQGRTEAFF	TGTGCCAGCTCCCCAGGGCCGAGACAGGGTAGGACTGAAGCTTTCTTT
.	TRBV5-1	TRBD1	TRBJ1-1	CASRSTGTGGAEAFF	TGCGCCAGCAGAAGTACCGGGACAGGGGGAGCTGAAGCTTTCTTT
.	TRBV6-5	.	TRBJ2-5	CASSSPRVRGEETQYF	TGTGCCAGCAGTTCGCCCCGGGTCAGGGGAGAAGAGACCCAGTACTTC
.	TRBV5-1	TRBD1	TRBJ2-2	CASRIGQETGELFF	TGCGCCAGCAGAATCGGACAGGAAACCGGGGAGCTGTTTTTT
.	TRBV6-1	.	TRBJ1-5	CASSESSGFRRNQPQHF	TGTGCCAGCAGTGAGTCTTCGGGATTTAGGCGCAATCAGCCCCAGCATTTT